This TCR beta chain was documented in a study of beta chain features in type 1 diabetes. Study-wide background: Cells sorted and examined across all samples totaled roughly 98 million. Study conclusions and caveats: A moderate, significant TCRB CDR3 shortening appeared in type 1 diabetes across four CD4+ subsets.

This clone has more than one count but fewer than ten. The antigen is not known. Sequencing targeted expressed TCRB transcripts, as all isolated RNA had been reverse transcribed. The repertoire was sequenced with immunoSEQ multiplex PCR; TCRdb's copy has only in-frame clones and lacks some. The sample lists around 430,000 clones; 30% were seen once. CD45RO/CCR7/CD25/CD127/CD95/CD27 separated CD4+ naive, central memory, regulatory and stem cell-like memory cells by sorting. The CDR3 covers 13 residues. CDR1 MDHEN and CDR2 SYDVKM come from the germline V gene. After removal of 7 bases from V and 5 bases from J, the junction contained 6 bases not matched to a gene.

The sequencing sample was made of naive CD4+ T cells from blood. This receptor was identified in a young man in good health. V usage is TRBV28 and J usage is TRBJ2-7, with 9 positions matching TRBD1. The CDR3 spells CASTGQGTHEQYF. CDR3 nucleotide sequence: TGTGCCAGCACGGGACAGGGTACCCACGAGCAGTACTTC.